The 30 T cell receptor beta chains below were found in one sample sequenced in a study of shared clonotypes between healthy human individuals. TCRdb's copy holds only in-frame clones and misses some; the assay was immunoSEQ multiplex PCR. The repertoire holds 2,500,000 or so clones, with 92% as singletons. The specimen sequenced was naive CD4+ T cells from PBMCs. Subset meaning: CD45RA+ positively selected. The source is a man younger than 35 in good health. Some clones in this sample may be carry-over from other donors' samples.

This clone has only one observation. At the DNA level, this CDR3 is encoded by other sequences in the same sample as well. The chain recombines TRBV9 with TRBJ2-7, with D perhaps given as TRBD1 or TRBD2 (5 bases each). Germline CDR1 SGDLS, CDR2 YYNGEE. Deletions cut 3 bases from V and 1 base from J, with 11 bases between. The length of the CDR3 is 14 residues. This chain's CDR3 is CASSAPGRSYEQYF. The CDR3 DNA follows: TGTGCCAGCAGCGCCCCGGGACGGTCCTACGAGCAGTACTTC.

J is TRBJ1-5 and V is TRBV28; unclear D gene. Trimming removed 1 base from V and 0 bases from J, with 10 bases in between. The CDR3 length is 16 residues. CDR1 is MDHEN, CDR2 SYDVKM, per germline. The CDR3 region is CASSLYPDYSNQPQHF. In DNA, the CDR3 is TGTGCCAGCAGTTTATACCCAGACTATAGCAATCAGCCCCAGCATTTT.

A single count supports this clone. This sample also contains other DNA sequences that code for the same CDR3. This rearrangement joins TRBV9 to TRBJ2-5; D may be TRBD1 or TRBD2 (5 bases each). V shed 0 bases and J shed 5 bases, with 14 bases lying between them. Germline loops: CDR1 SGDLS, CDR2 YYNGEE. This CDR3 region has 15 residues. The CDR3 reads CASSVVQGPGETQYF. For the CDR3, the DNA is TGTGCCAGCAGCGTAGTTCAGGGCCCGGGGGAGACCCAGTACTTC.

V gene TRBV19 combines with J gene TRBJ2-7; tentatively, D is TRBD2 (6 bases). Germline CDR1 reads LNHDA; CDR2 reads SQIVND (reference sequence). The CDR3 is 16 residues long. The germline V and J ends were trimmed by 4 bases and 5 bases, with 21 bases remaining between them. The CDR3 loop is CASSTSSLRGGDEQYF. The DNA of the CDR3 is TGTGCCAGTAGTACCTCAAGCTTGCGGGGCGGGGACGAGCAGTACTTC. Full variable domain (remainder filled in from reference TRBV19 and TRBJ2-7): DGGITQSPKYLFRKEGQNVTLSCEQNLNHDAMYWYRQDPGQGLRLIYYSQIVNDFQKGDIAEGYSVSREKKESFPLTVTSAQKNPTAFYLCASSTSSLRGGDEQYFGPGTRLTVT.

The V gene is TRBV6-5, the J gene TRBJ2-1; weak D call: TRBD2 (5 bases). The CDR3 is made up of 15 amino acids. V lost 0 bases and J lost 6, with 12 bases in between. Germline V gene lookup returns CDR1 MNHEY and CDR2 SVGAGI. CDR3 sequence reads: CASSYSRVLPNEQFF. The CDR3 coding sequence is TGTGCCAGCAGTTACTCGAGGGTTCTCCCCAATGAGCAGTTCTTC.

The CDR3 DNA is TGTGCCAGCACCCGGGCGGGACAGGGTTGGAGTGAGCAGTACTTC. Protein: CASTRAGQGWSEQYF. The chain links TRBV5-8 to TRBJ2-7, with TRBD1 identical over 9 bases. CDR1 and CDR2 from the germline V gene are SGHTS and YDEGEE. With 6 bases clipped from V and 7 bases from J, the junction kept 14 bases outside the gene matches. CDR3 length: 15 residues.

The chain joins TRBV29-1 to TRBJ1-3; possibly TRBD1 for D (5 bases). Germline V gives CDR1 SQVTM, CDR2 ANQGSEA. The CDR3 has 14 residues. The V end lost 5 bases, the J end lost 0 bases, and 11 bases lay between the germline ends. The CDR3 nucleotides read TGCAGCGTTTCAAGACAGAGCTCTGGAAACACCATATATTTT. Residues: CSVSRQSSGNTIYF.

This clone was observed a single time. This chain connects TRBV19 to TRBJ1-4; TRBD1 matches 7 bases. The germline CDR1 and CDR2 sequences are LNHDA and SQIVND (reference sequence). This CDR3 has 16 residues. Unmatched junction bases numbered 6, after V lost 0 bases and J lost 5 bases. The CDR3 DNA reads TGTGCCAGTAGTATAGAACGGGGACAGCTGAATGAAAAACTGTTTTTT. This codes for CASSIERGQLNEKLFF.

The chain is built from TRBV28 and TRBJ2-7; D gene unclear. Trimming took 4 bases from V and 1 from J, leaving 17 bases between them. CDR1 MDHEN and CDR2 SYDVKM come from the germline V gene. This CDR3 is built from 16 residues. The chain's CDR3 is CASSSDTTGFSYEQYF. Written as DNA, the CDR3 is TGTGCCAGCAGTTCTGACACGACTGGGTTTTCCTACGAGCAGTACTTC.

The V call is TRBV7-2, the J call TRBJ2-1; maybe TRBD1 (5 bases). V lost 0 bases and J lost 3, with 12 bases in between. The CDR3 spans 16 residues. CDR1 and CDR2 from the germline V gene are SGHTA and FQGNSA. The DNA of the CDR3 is TGTGCCAGCAGCTTAGCGCAGGGTTTACACTACAATGAGCAGTTCTTC. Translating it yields CASSLAQGLHYNEQFF.

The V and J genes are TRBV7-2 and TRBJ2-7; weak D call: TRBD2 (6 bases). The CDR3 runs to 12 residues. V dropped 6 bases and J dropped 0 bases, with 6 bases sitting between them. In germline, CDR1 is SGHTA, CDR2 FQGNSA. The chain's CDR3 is CASRGGSYEQYF. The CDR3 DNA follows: TGTGCCAGCAGGGGGGGCTCCTACGAGCAGTACTTC.

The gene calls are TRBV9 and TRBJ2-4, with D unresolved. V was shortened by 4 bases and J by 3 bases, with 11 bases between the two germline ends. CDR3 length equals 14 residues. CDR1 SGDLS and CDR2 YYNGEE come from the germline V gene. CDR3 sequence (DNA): TGTGCCAGCAGCCCTCTGGACGGCAAAAACATTCAGTACTTC. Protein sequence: CASSPLDGKNIQYF. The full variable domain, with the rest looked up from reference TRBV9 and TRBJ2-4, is DSGVTQTPKHLITATGQRVTLRCSPRSGDLSVYWYQQSLDQGLQFLIQYYNGEERAKGNILERFSAQQFPDLHSELNLSSLELGDSALYFCASSPLDGKNIQYFGAGTRLSVL.

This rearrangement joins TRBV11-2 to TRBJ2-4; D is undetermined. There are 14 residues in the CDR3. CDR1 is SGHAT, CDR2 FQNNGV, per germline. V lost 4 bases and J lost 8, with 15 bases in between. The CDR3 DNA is TGTGCCAGCAGCTACCGGCCCACCGGCGACATTCAGTACTTC. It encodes CASSYRPTGDIQYF.

CDR3 bases: TGTGCCAGCAGTAAAAGGACAGGGAAGAACACTGAAGCTTTCTTT. Protein: CASSKRTGKNTEAFF. This rearrangement joins TRBV28 to TRBJ1-1, with TRBD1 identical over 8 bases. After removal of 5 bases from V and 1 base from J, the junction contained 6 bases not matched to a gene. The CDR3 is 15 residues long. Germline values: CDR1 MDHEN, CDR2 SYDVKM.

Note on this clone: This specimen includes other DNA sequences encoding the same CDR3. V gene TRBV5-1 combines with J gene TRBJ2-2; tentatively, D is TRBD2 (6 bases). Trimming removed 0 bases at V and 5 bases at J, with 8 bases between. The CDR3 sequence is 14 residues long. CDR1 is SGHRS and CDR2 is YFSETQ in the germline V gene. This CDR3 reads CASSLVAGTGELFF. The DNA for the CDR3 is TGCGCCAGCAGCTTGGTGGCGGGAACCGGGGAGCTGTTTTTT.

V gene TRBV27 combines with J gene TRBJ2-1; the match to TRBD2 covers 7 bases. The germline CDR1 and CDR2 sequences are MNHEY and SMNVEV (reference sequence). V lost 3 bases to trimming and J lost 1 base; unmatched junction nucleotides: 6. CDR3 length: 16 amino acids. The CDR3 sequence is CASSFQSGESYNEQFF. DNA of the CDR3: TGTGCCAGCAGTTTTCAGAGCGGGGAGTCCTACAATGAGCAGTTCTTC.

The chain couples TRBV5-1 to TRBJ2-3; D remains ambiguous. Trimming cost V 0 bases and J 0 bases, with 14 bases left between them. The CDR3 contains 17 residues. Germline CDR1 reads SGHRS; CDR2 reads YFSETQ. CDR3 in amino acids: CASSLALGTRSTDTQYF. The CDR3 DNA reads TGCGCCAGCAGCTTGGCCCTTGGAACACGGAGCACAGATACGCAGTATTTT.

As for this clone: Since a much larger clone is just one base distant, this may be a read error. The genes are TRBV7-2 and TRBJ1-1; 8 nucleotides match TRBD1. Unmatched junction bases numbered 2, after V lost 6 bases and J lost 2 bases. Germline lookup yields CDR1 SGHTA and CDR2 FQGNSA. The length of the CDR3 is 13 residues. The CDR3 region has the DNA TGTGCCAGCAGTGGACAGGGCAACACTGAAGCTTTCTTT. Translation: CASSGQGNTEAFF.

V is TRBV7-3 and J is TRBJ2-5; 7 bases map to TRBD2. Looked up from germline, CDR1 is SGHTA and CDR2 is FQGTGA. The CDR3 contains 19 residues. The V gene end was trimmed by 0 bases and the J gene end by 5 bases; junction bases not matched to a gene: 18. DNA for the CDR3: TGTGCCAGCAGCTTAACGGAAGGGCCTAGCGGATCCCCGGGGGAGACCCAGTACTTC. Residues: CASSLTEGPSGSPGETQYF.

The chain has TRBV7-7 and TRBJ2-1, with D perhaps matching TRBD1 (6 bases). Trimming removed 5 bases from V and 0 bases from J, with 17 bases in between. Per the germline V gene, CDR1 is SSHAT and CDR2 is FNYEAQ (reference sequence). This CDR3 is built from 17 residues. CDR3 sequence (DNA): TGTGCCAGCAGCCCCCAGGCCGGGACATACTCCTACAATGAGCAGTTCTTC. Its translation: CASSPQAGTYSYNEQFF.

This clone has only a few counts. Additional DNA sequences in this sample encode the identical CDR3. The CDR3 DNA sequence: TGTGCCAGCAGTCCTACAGTCAACACTGAAGCTTTCTTT. It encodes CASSPTVNTEAFF. The chain combines TRBV9 with TRBJ1-1; D is unclear. V dropped 5 bases and J dropped 2 bases, with 10 bases sitting between them. CDR3 size: 13 residues. Germline CDR1 SGDLS, CDR2 YYNGEE.

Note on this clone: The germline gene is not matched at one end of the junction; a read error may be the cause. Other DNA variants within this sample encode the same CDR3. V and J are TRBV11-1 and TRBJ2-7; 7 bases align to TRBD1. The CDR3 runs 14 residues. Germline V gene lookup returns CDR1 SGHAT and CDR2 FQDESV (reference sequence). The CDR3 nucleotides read TGTGCCAGCAGCTTAGATCAGGGGGTTGGCGAGCAATACTTC. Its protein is CASSLDQGVGEQYF.

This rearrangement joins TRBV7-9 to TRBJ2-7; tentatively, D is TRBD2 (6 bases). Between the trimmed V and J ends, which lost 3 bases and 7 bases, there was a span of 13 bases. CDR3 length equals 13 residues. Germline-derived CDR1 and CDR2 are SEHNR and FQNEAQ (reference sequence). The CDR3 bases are TGTGCCAGCAGCTTCGGGGGTTTGGAAGAGCAGTACTTC. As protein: CASSFGGLEEQYF. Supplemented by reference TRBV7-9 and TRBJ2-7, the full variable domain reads DTGVSQNPRHKITKRGQNVTFRCDPISEHNRLYWYRQTLGQGPEFLTYFQNEAQLEKSRLLSDRFSAERPKGSFSTLEIQRTEQGDSAMYLCASSFGGLEEQYFGPGTRLTVT.

The DNA of the CDR3 is TGTGCCAGCAGCCCCCCCAGTCCAACTTCCTACGAGCAGTACTTC. It specifies CASSPPSPTSYEQYF. V usage is TRBV7-6 and J usage is TRBJ2-7, with D hard to call. Trimming removed 5 bases at V and 1 base at J, with 15 bases between. This CDR3 has 15 amino acids. Germline lookup yields CDR1 SGHVS and CDR2 FNYEAQ.

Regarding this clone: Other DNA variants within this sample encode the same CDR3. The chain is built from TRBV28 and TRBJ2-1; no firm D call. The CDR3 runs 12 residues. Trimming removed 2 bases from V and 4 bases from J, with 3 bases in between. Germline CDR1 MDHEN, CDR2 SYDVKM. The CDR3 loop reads CASSLRYNEQFF. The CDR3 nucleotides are TGTGCCAGCAGTTTACGGTACAATGAGCAGTTCTTC.

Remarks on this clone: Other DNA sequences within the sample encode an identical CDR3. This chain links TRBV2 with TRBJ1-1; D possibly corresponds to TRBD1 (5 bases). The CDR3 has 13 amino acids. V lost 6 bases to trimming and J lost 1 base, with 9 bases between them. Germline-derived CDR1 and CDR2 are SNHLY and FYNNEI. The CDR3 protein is CASRRQGNTEAFF. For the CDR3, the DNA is TGTGCCAGCAGACGTCAGGGGAACACTGAAGCTTTCTTT.

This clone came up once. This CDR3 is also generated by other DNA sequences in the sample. CDR3 protein: CASSLGGSEQYF. Here the CDR3 DNA reads TGTGCCAGCAGTCTAGGAGGGAGCGAGCAGTACTTC. J is TRBJ2-7 and V is TRBV7-9; D might be TRBD2 (6 bases). Germline CDR1 and CDR2: SEHNR and FQNEAQ (reference sequence). Between the trimmed V and J ends, which lost 6 bases and 6 bases, there was a span of 12 bases. This CDR3 contains 12 residues.

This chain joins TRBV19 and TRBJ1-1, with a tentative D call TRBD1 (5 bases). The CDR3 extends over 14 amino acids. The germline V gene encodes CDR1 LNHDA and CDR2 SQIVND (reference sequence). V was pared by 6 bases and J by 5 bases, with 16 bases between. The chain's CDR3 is CASRTGPLLTEAFF. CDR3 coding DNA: TGTGCCAGTAGAACGGGACCGCTGTTGACTGAAGCTTTCTTT.

The CDR3 spells CASGSQGTTNEKLFF. The CDR3, as DNA: TGCGCCAGCGGCTCGCAGGGTACGACTAATGAAAAACTGTTTTTT. V gene TRBV5-1 combines with J gene TRBJ1-4; TRBD1 might be the D (5 bases). CDR3 length: 15 residues. Germline V CDR1 and CDR2: SGHRS, YFSETQ. V was pared by 7 bases and J by 2 bases, with 15 bases between.

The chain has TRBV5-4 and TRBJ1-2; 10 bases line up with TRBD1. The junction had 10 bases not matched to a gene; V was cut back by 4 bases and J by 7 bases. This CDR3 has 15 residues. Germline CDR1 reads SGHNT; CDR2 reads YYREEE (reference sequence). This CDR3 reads CASSPERQGAFGYTF. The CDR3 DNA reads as TGTGCCAGCAGCCCGGAGCGACAGGGGGCGTTTGGCTACACCTTC.